These T cell receptor beta chains were read from a single sample in a study of post-analysis software for immune sequencing data. Via MiXCR, TCRdb re-called the PCR reads, giving one row per CDR3 protein. Of approximately 730,000 distinct CDR3 sequences listed, 46% are singletons. Material: blood. The receptors shown here come from a girl aged 10 to 17 with multiple sclerosis. The CDR3 runs from the conserved cysteine through the conserved F or W. A D gene is named only where the DNA matches it firmly. The listing skips clone size in some rows; elsewhere it reads once, few, many or a size class.

v_gene	abundance	d_gene	j_gene	CDR3aa	CDR3nt
TRBV29-1	NA	NA	TRBJ1-2	CSVEDKTGPYGYTF	TGCAGCGTTGAAGATAAGACAGGTCCCTATGGCTACACCTTC
TRBV5-1	NA	NA	TRBJ2-1	CASSLEGSGPLRSYNEQFF	TGCGCCAGCAGCTTGGAGGGTAGCGGTCCTTTAAGGTCCTACAATGAGCAGTTCTTC
TRBV7-9	once	NA	TRBJ2-7	CASSVGSGIYEQYF	TGTGCCAGCAGCGTTGGGTCAGGGATCTACGAGCAGTACTTC
TRBV9	NA	NA	TRBJ1-1	CASSVVGGAEAFF	TGTGCCAGCAGCGTAGTCGGGGGAGCTGAAGCTTTCTTT
TRBV4-3	NA	NA	TRBJ2-1	CASSRTPSSGNEQFF	TGCGCCAGCAGCCGGACCCCAAGCTCGGGCAATGAGCAGTTCTTC
TRBV2	once	NA	TRBJ2-1	CASCDILGYEQFF	TGTGCCAGCTGTGATATATTGGGGTATGAGCAGTTCTTC
TRBV5-6	NA	TRBD2	TRBJ2-7	CASSLASGGPYEQYF	TGTGCCAGCAGCTTGGCCAGCGGGGGACCCTACGAGCAGTACTTC
TRBV5-1	NA	NA	TRBJ2-3	CASSQSVSSTDTQYF	TGCGCCAGCAGCCAAAGCGTATCTAGCACAGATACGCAGTATTTT
TRBV4-1	NA	TRBD2	TRBJ2-1	CASSQAQLARGGTEQFF	TGCGCCAGCAGCCAAGCCCAACTAGCGCGCGGAGGTACTGAGCAGTTCTTC
TRBV6-6	once	NA	TRBJ1-2	CASSHRESGYTF	TGTGCCAGCAGTCACAGGGAGAGTGGCTACACCTTC
TRBV30	NA	NA	TRBJ2-7	CAWSPGGSGSYEQYF	TGTGCCTGGAGCCCCGGGGGTAGCGGAAGCTACGAGCAGTACTTC
TRBV6-5	NA	NA	TRBJ2-5	CASSYLPQTRARGETQYF	TGTGCCAGCAGTTACTTACCTCAAACGAGGGCGAGAGGAGAGACCCAGTACTTC
TRBV12-3/TRBV12-4	NA	NA	TRBJ2-7	CASSPQRTGSRGEQYF	TGTGCCAGCAGCCCCCAAAGGACGGGATCCCGGGGCGAGCAGTACTTC
TRBV30	once	TRBD1	TRBJ1-5	CAWSAGQGLMPQHF	TGTGCCTGGAGTGCCGGACAGGGCCTTATGCCCCAGCATTTT
TRBV7-9	NA	NA	TRBJ2-7	CASSSGGRDSSYEQYF	TGTGCCAGCAGCTCGGGGGGTCGGGACAGCTCCTACGAGCAGTACTTC
TRBV6-6	few	TRBD1	TRBJ1-5	CASSYTKTGEDQPQHF	TGTGCCAGCAGTTACACTAAGACAGGGGAGGATCAGCCCCAGCATTTT
TRBV10-3	NA	NA	TRBJ2-1	CAISERIQGTSLGEQFF	TGTGCCATCAGTGAGAGGATTCAGGGTACGTCACTCGGTGAGCAGTTCTTC
TRBV7-2	NA	NA	TRBJ2-1	CASSLGTLSDEQFF	TGTGCCAGCAGCTTAGGAACTCTTAGCGATGAGCAGTTCTTC
TRBV12-3/TRBV12-4	few	NA	TRBJ2-3	CASSFGSSLRTDTQYF	TGTGCCAGCAGTTTTGGGTCTAGCCTAAGGACAGATACGCAGTATTTT
TRBV20-1	NA	NA	TRBJ2-3	CSASSDKPRSTDTQYF	TGCAGTGCATCCTCGGACAAGCCTAGGAGCACAGATACGCAGTATTTT
TRBV25-1	NA	NA	TRBJ2-1	CASSGSHRSSYNEQFF	TGTGCCAGCAGTGGGAGCCACAGGAGCTCCTACAATGAGCAGTTCTTC
TRBV6-5	NA	NA	TRBJ2-1	CASRAGYNEQFF	TGTGCCAGCAGGGCAGGGTACAATGAGCAGTTCTTC
TRBV6-5	NA	NA	TRBJ1-1	CASSYSGDLLNTEAFF	TGTGCCAGCAGTTACTCAGGGGACCTATTGAACACTGAAGCTTTCTTT
TRBV6-1	few	TRBD1	TRBJ2-1	CASSRDRVSISYNEQFF	TGTGCCAGCAGCCGGGACAGGGTCTCGATCTCCTACAATGAGCAGTTCTTC
TRBV10-3	NA	NA	TRBJ2-2	CAISESEWELFF	TGTGCCATCAGTGAGTCGGAATGGGAGCTGTTTTTT
TRBV11-1	NA	TRBD1	TRBJ2-3	CASSQGQGVADTQYF	TGTGCCAGCAGCCAGGGACAGGGGGTAGCAGATACGCAGTATTTT
TRBV28	NA	NA	TRBJ2-6	CASSYRAGANVLTF	TGTGCCAGCAGTTACAGGGCAGGGGCCAACGTCCTGACTTTC
TRBV7-8	NA	TRBD1	TRBJ2-3	CASGQGTSTDTQYF	TGTGCCAGCGGACAGGGGACTAGCACAGATACGCAGTATTTT
TRBV14	NA	NA	TRBJ2-7	CASSQDSGQVPPYEQYF	TGTGCCAGCAGCCAAGACTCGGGGCAGGTCCCTCCCTACGAGCAGTACTTC
TRBV7-3	NA	NA	TRBJ1-6	CASSLNNNSPLHF	TGTGCCAGCAGCCTTAATAATAATTCACCCCTCCACTTT
TRBV28	once	TRBD1	TRBJ1-1	CASSPPGQKLNTEAFF	TGTGCCAGCAGTCCTCCGGGACAGAAATTGAACACTGAAGCTTTCTTT
TRBV10-3	NA	NA	TRBJ2-7	CAISTGREQYF	TGTGCCATCAGTACGGGGCGGGAGCAGTACTTC
TRBV6-5	few	TRBD2	TRBJ2-3	CASSYSPLAGGVDTQYF	TGTGCCAGCAGTTACTCTCCACTAGCGGGAGGGGTAGATACGCAGTATTTT
TRBV10-3	NA	TRBD1	TRBJ2-7	CAIRGQEPYEQYF	TGTGCCATTAGAGGACAGGAGCCCTACGAGCAGTACTTC
TRBV12-3/TRBV12-4	few	TRBD1	TRBJ2-7	CASSLTGLGEQYF	TGTGCCAGCAGTTTGACAGGGCTCGGCGAGCAGTACTTC
TRBV5-1	NA	TRBD2	TRBJ2-7	CASSLGAGEGYEQYF	TGCGCCAGCAGCTTGGGAGCGGGGGAGGGCTACGAGCAGTACTTC
TRBV12-3/TRBV12-4	few	NA	TRBJ1-1	CASSRYEGDTEAFF	TGTGCCAGCAGCCGTTATGAGGGGGACACTGAAGCTTTCTTT
TRBV2	few	NA	TRBJ2-3	CASTERKSTDTQYF	TGTGCCAGCACTGAACGCAAGTCCACAGATACGCAGTATTTT
TRBV7-9	few	NA	TRBJ2-3	CASSPSASPSTDTQYF	TGTGCCAGCAGCCCGTCTGCGTCCCCTAGCACAGATACGCAGTATTTT
TRBV7-6	NA	NA	TRBJ2-3	CASSLTDYTDTQYF	TGTGCCAGCAGCTTAACGGACTACACAGATACGCAGTATTTT
TRBV5-4	NA	NA	TRBJ2-5	CASSSKTDRETQYF	TGTGCCAGCAGCTCAAAGACAGACCGGGAGACCCAGTACTTC
TRBV5-5	NA	TRBD2	TRBJ2-3	CASSLNPLAGGISDTQYF	TGTGCCAGCAGCTTAAACCCTCTAGCGGGAGGTATCTCAGATACGCAGTATTTT
TRBV20-1	few	TRBD2	TRBJ2-7	CSAREGLAGDEQYF	TGCAGTGCTAGAGAAGGACTAGCGGGAGACGAGCAGTACTTC
TRBV6-2/TRBV6-3	NA	TRBD2	TRBJ2-7	CASSLWLAGADEQYF	TGTGCCAGCAGTTTGTGGCTAGCGGGAGCGGACGAGCAGTACTTC
TRBV6-5	NA	TRBD1	TRBJ2-1	CASSRDRVCREQFF	TGTGCCAGCAGTCGGGACAGGGTGTGCCGTGAGCAGTTCTTC
TRBV19	NA	NA	TRBJ2-6	CASRGLRANVLTF	TGTGCCAGTAGAGGTCTGAGGGCCAACGTCCTGACTTTC
TRBV7-3	few	NA	TRBJ1-1	CASSLNPFSSNTEAFF	TGTGCCAGCAGCTTAAACCCGTTTTCTAGTAACACTGAAGCTTTCTTT
TRBV6-5	NA	NA	TRBJ2-1	CASSRSSPHGSEQFF	TGTGCCAGCAGTCGATCTAGTCCCCACGGGAGTGAGCAGTTCTTC
TRBV27	NA	NA	TRBJ2-7	CASSLDVAGYEQYF	TGTGCCAGCAGTTTAGATGTTGCGGGCTACGAGCAGTACTTC
TRBV6-5	few	TRBD2	TRBJ2-1	CASSFTSGLMNEQFF	TGTGCCAGCAGTTTTACTAGCGGCCTAATGAATGAGCAGTTCTTC
TRBV28	NA	TRBD1	TRBJ2-5	CASSFWDSQETQYF	TGTGCCAGCAGTTTCTGGGACAGCCAAGAGACCCAGTACTTC
TRBV9	NA	NA	TRBJ2-7	CASSVGARTLYEQYF	TGTGCCAGCAGCGTGGGTGCCAGGACCCTCTACGAGCAGTACTTC
TRBV6-2/TRBV6-3	few	NA	TRBJ2-3	CASRLAFPDTQYF	TGTGCCAGCAGATTAGCTTTCCCCGATACGCAGTATTTT